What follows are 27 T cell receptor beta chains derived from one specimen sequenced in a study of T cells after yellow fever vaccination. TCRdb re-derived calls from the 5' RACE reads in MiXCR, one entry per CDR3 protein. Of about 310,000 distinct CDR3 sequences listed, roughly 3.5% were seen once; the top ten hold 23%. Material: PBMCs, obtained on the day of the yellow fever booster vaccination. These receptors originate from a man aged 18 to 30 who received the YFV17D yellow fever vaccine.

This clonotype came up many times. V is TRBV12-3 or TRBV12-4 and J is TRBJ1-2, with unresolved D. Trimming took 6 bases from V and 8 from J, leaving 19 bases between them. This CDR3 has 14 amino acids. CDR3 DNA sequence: TGTGCCAGCAGCCACGGGAGGGTCCGACGGGGCTACACCTTC. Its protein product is CASSHGRVRRGYTF.

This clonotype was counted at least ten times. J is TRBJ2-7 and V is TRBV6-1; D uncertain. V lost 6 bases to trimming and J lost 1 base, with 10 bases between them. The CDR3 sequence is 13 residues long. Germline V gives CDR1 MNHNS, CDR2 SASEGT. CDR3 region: CASRNSGSYEQYV. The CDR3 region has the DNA TGTGCCAGCAGGAACTCAGGTTCCTACGAGCAGTACGTC.

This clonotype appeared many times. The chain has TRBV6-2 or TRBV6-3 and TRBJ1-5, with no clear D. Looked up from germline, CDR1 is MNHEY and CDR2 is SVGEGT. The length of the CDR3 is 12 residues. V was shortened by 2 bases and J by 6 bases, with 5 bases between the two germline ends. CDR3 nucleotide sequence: TGTGCCAGCAGTTACGCGATTCAGCCCCAGCATTTT. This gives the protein CASSYAIQPQHF.

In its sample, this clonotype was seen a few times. The CDR3 sequence: CASRGTGGGYYEQYV. For the CDR3, the DNA is TGTGCCAGCAGGGGGACAGGGGGCGGTTACTACGAGCAGTACGTC. The chain has TRBV28 and TRBJ2-7, with 12 positions matching TRBD1. CDR1 and CDR2 (germline): MDHEN, SYDVKM. The CDR3 has 15 residues. V lost 6 bases, J lost 3 bases, and 6 bases stayed unmatched.

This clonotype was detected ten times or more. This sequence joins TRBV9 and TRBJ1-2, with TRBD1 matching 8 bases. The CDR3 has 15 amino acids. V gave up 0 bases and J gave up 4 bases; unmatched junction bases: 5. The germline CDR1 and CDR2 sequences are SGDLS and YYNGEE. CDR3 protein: CASSVEGQGTYGYTF. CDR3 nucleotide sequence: TGTGCCAGCAGCGTAGAAGGACAGGGTACCTATGGCTACACCTTC.

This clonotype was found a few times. The CDR3, as DNA: TGTGCCAGCAGCTCGTCCGGGACTAGCGGGTTCCCCCGTAAGGAGACCCAGTACTTC. Translating gives CASSSSGTSGFPRKETQYF. The rearrangement uses TRBV13 and TRBJ2-5; 12 bases match TRBD2. The length of the CDR3 is 19 residues. The V segment lost 4 bases and the J segment 5 bases; nucleotides outside the gene matches: 17. Germline CDR1 PRHDT, CDR2 FYEKMQ (reference sequence). Drawing the rest from reference TRBV13 and TRBJ2-5, the complete variable domain is AAGVIQSPRHLIKEKRETATLKCYPIPRHDTVYWYQQGPGQDPQFLISFYEKMQSDKGSIPDRFSAQQFSDYHSELNMSSLELGDSALYFCASSSSGTSGFPRKETQYFGPGTRLLVL.

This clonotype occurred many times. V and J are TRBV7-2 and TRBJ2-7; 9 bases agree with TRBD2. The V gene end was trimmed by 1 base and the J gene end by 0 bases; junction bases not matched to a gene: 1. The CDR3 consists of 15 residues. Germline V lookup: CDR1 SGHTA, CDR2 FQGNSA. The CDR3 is CASSLGLAVSYEQYV. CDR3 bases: TGTGCCAGCAGCTTAGGACTAGCGGTCTCCTACGAGCAGTACGTC.

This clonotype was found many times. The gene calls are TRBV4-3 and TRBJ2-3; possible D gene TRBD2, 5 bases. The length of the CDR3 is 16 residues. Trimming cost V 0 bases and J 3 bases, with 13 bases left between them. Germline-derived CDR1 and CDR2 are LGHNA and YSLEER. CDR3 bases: TGCGCCAGCAGCCAAGAAGGTGTTAGCGAAACAGATACGCAGTATTTT. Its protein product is CASSQEGVSETDTQYF.

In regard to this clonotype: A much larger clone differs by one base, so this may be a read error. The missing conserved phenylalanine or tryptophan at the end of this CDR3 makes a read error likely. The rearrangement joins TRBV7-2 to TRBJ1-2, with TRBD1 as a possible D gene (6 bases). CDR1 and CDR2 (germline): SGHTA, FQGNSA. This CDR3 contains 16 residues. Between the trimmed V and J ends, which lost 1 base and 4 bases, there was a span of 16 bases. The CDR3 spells CASSLGQGRGIYGYTL. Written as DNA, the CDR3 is TGTGCCAGCAGCTTAGGGCAGGGCAGGGGAATCTATGGCTACACCTTA.

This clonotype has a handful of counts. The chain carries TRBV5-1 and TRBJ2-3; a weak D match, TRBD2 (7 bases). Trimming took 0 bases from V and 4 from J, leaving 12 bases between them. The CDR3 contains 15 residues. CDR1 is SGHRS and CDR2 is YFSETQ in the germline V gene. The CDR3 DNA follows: TGCGCCAGCAGCTTGGAGGGGGGGCGCCCAGATACGCAGTATTTT. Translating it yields CASSLEGGRPDTQYF. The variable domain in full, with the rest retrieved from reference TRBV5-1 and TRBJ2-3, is KAGVTQTPRYLIKTRGQQVTLSCSPISGHRSVSWYQQTPGQGLQFLFEYFSETQRNKGNFPGRFSGRQFSNSRSEMNVSTLELGDSALYLCASSLEGGRPDTQYFGPGTRLTVL.

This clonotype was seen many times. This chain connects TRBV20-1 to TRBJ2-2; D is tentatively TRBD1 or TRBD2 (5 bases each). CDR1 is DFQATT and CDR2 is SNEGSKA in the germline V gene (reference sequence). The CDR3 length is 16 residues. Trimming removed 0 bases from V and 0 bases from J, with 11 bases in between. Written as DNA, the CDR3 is TGCAGTGCTAGAGACCCTCGGGGCTCGAACACCGGGGAGCTGTTTTTT. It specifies CSARDPRGSNTGELFF.

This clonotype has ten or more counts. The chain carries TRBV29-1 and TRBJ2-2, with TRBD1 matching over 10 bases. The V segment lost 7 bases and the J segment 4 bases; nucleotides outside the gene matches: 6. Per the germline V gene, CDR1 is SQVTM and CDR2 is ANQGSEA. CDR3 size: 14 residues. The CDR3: CSDWDRGGTGELFF. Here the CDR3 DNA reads TGCAGCGACTGGGACAGGGGAGGCACCGGGGAGCTGTTTTTT.

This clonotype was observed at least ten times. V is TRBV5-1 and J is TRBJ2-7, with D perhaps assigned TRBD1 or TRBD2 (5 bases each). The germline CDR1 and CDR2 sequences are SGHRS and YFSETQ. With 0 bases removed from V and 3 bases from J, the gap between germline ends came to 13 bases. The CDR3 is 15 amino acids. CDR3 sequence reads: CASSLGDPAGYEQYF. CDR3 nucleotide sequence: TGCGCCAGCAGCTTGGGGGACCCCGCGGGCTACGAGCAGTACTTC.

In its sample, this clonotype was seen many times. CDR3 coding DNA: TGTGCCAGCAGTCCGGGACAGGGGGGAGCTGGCTACACCTTC. Its translation is CASSPGQGGAGYTF. V is TRBV12-3 or TRBV12-4 and J is TRBJ1-2; 11 nucleotides match TRBD1. The CDR3 spans 14 residues. The V segment lost 5 bases and the J segment 7 bases; nucleotides outside the gene matches: 6.

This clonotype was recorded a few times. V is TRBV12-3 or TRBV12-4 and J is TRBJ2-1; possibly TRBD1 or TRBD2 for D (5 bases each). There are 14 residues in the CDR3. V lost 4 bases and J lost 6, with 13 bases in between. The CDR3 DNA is TGTGCCAGCAGTTGGGACCCCTTATCCAATGAGCAGTTCTTC. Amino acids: CASSWDPLSNEQFF.

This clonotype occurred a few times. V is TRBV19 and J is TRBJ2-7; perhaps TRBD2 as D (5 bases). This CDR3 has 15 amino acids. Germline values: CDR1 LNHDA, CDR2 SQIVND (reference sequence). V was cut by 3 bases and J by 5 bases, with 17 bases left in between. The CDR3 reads CASSIGPDATNEQYF. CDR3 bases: TGTGCCAGTAGTATCGGCCCGGACGCGACTAACGAGCAGTACTTC.

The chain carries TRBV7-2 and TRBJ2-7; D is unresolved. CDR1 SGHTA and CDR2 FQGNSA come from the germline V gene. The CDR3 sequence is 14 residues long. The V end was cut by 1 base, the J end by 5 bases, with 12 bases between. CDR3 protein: CASSLGPPDHEQYF. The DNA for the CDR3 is TGTGCCAGCAGCTTAGGTCCCCCGGATCACGAGCAGTACTTC.

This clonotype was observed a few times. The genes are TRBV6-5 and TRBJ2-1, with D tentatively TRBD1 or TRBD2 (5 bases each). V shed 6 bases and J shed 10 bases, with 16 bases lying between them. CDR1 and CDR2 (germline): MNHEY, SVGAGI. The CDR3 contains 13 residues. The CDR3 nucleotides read TGTGCCAGCAGATCGGCCGGGGCCAGGGAGCAGTTCTTC. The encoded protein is CASRSAGAREQFF.

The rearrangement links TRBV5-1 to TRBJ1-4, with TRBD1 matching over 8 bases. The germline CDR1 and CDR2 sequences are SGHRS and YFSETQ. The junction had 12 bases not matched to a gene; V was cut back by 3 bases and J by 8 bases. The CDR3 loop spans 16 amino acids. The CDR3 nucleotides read TGCGCCAGCAGCTCCAAACCTCAGGGGGCGGAGGAAAAACTGTTTTTT. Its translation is CASSSKPQGAEEKLFF.

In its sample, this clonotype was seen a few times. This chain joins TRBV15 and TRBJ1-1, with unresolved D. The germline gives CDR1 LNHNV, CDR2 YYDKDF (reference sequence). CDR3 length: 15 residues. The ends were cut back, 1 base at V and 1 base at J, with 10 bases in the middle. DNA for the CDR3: TGTGCCACCAGCAGAGGGGCCGTCAAGAACACTGAAGCTTTCTTT. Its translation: CATSRGAVKNTEAFF. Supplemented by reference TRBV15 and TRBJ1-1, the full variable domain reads DAMVIQNPRYQVTQFGKPVTLSCSQTLNHNVMYWYQQKSSQAPKLLFHYYDKDFNNEADTPDNFQSRRPNTSFCFLDIRSPGLGDTAMYLCATSRGAVKNTEAFFGQGTRLTVV.

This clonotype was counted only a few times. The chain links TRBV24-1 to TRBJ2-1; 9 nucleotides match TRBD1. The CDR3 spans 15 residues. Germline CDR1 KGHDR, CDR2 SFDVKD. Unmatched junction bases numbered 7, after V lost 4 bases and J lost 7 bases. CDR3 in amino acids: CATSEGGQGRNEQFF. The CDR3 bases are TGTGCCACCAGTGAGGGGGGACAGGGAAGGAATGAGCAGTTCTTC.

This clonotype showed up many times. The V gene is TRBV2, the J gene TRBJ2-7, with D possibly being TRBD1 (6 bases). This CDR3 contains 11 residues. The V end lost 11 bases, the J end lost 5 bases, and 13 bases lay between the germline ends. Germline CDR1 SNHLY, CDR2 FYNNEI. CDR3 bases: TGTGCCTCGGGCCAGGGGCACGAGCAGTACGTC. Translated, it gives CASGQGHEQYV.

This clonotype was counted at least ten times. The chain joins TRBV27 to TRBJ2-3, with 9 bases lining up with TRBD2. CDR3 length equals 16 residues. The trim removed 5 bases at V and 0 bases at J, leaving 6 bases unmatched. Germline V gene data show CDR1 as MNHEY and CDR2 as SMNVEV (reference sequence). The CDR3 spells CASSPKAGGSTDTQYF. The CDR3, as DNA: TGTGCCAGCAGTCCCAAAGCGGGGGGTAGCACAGATACGCAGTATTTT.

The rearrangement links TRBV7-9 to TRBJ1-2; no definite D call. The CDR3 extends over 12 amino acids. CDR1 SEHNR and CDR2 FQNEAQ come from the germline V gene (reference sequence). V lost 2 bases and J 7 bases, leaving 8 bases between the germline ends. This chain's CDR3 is CASSLPRSGYTF. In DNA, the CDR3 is TGTGCCAGCAGCTTACCTAGAAGTGGCTACACCTTC.

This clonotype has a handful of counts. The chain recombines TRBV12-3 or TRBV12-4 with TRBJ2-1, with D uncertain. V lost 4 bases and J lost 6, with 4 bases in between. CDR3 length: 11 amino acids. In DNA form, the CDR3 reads TGTGCCAGCAGTTCCATCAATGAGCAGTTCTTC. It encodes CASSSINEQFF.

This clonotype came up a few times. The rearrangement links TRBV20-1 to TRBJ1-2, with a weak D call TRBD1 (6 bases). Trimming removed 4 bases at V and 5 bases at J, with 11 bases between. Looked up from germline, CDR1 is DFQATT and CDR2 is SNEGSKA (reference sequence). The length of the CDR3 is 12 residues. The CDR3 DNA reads TGCAGTGCTAAGGACAGAGCATATGGCTACACCTTC. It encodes CSAKDRAYGYTF.

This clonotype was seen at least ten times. The CDR3 spells CASSSADSYEQYV. As DNA, the CDR3 is TGTGCCAGCAGTTCGGCCGATTCCTACGAGCAGTACGTC. This sequence joins TRBV6-6 and TRBJ2-7, with D unresolved. The V end lost 4 bases, the J end lost 1 base, and 8 bases lay between the germline ends. The length of the CDR3 is 13 residues. The germline CDR1 and CDR2 sequences are MNHNY and SVGAGI (reference sequence).